Listed below are T cell receptor beta chains from one sample, sequenced in a study of T cell responses to AZD1222 COVID-19 vaccine. The method was immunoSEQ multiplex PCR; TCRdb's version includes in-frame clones alone and lacks a portion of them. The profile shows 200,000 or so clones, approximately 90% of them singletons. The source material was peripheral blood, sampled on day 0 of AZD1222 vaccination. These receptors were taken from an adult in good health. Each CDR3 is given with its conserved first and last residue. The order of the fields is CDR3 DNA, CDR3 protein, D gene, J gene, clone size, V gene. The D gene is left open where the match is weak. Only part of the rows carry a size: once, few, many, or a class if the clone is expanded.

CDR3 DNA: TGTGCCAGCAGCGCTCACCTTTTTTTGGCAAATGAAAAACTGTTTTTT
CDR3 protein: CASSAHLFLANEKLFF
D gene: NA
J gene: TRBJ1-4
clone size: NA
V gene: TRBV7-9

CDR3 DNA: TGTGCCAGCAGTACCTCGACAGCCTACGAGCAGTACTTC
CDR3 protein: CASSTSTAYEQYF
D gene: NA
J gene: TRBJ2-7
clone size: once
V gene: TRBV27

CDR3 DNA: TGCGCCAGCAGCCAAGAGGGCCAGCACCGCACAGATACGCAGTATTTT
CDR3 protein: CASSQEGQHRTDTQYF
D gene: NA
J gene: TRBJ2-3
clone size: NA
V gene: TRBV4-3

CDR3 DNA: TGTGCCAGCAGTGAATCGGGACAGGGACATCAGCCCCAGCATTTT
CDR3 protein: CASSESGQGHQPQHF
D gene: TRBD1
J gene: TRBJ1-5
clone size: NA
V gene: TRBV25-1

CDR3 DNA: TGTGCCAGCAGCTTAAGGGGTGGGGGGAAACTTCTAAGATACAATGAGCAGTTCTTC
CDR3 protein: CASSLRGGGKLLRYNEQFF
D gene: NA
J gene: TRBJ2-1
clone size: NA
V gene: TRBV7-9

CDR3 DNA: TGTGCCAGCAGCCAAGATTTTTCTGTTTTAGCGGGGGGTACGCAGTATTTT
CDR3 protein: CASSQDFSVLAGGTQYF
D gene: TRBD2
J gene: TRBJ2-3
clone size: NA
V gene: TRBV4-2

CDR3 DNA: TGTGCCAGCAGCCGGATCCCGACTAGCGGGAGGCCTGAGCAGTTCTTC
CDR3 protein: CASSRIPTSGRPEQFF
D gene: TRBD2
J gene: TRBJ2-1
clone size: once
V gene: TRBV27

CDR3 DNA: TGTGCCAGCAGTACCCCAACCAGACAGGGGGCAGTAACAGATACGCAGTATTTT
CDR3 protein: CASSTPTRQGAVTDTQYF
D gene: TRBD1
J gene: TRBJ2-3
clone size: NA
V gene: TRBV28

CDR3 DNA: TGTGCCAGCAGCTACACCGACAGCACGGATGGCTACACCTTC
CDR3 protein: CASSYTDSTDGYTF
D gene: NA
J gene: TRBJ1-2
clone size: NA
V gene: TRBV13

CDR3 DNA: TGCGCCAGCAGCACCGGACAGGGGGCTTCTAACTATGGCTACACCTTC
CDR3 protein: CASSTGQGASNYGYTF
D gene: TRBD1
J gene: TRBJ1-2
clone size: NA
V gene: TRBV5-1

CDR3 DNA: TGCAGCGTTGAAGTCTGGACAGCGCTCGAAAACTATGGCTACACCTTC
CDR3 protein: CSVEVWTALENYGYTF
D gene: NA
J gene: TRBJ1-2
clone size: NA
V gene: TRBV29-1

CDR3 DNA: TGTGCCAGCAGCATAGCGGGGTCGGGAGGAGAGACCCAGTACTTC
CDR3 protein: CASSIAGSGGETQYF
D gene: TRBD2
J gene: TRBJ2-5
clone size: NA
V gene: TRBV7-3

CDR3 DNA: TGCGCCAGCAGCCAAGGGTTGGTAGGGGCCTATAATGGCTACACCTTC
CDR3 protein: CASSQGLVGAYNGYTF
D gene: NA
J gene: TRBJ1-2
clone size: NA
V gene: TRBV4-3

CDR3 DNA: TGCAGCGTTGAAGGGGTGGACCGGGACAGTCACTATGGCTACACCTTC
CDR3 protein: CSVEGVDRDSHYGYTF
D gene: TRBD1
J gene: TRBJ1-2
clone size: NA
V gene: TRBV29-1

CDR3 DNA: TGTGCCAGCAGCCAAACGAGAAACTATGGCTACACCTTC
CDR3 protein: CASSQTRNYGYTF
D gene: NA
J gene: TRBJ1-2
clone size: NA
V gene: TRBV3-1/TRBV3-2

CDR3 DNA: TGTGCCAGCAGCTCTTCGGGACAGGCCAACACTGAAGCTTTCTTT
CDR3 protein: CASSSSGQANTEAFF
D gene: TRBD1
J gene: TRBJ1-1
clone size: NA
V gene: TRBV7-9

CDR3 DNA: TGTGCCAGCAGCGGCCACCCCCCGACAGGCATCTATGGCTACACCTTC
CDR3 protein: CASSGHPPTGIYGYTF
D gene: NA
J gene: TRBJ1-2
clone size: NA
V gene: TRBV27

CDR3 DNA: TGTGCCAGTAGCCGGACGGGGCAGAGCACTGAAGCTTTCTTT
CDR3 protein: CASSRTGQSTEAFF
D gene: NA
J gene: TRBJ1-1
clone size: NA
V gene: TRBV19

CDR3 DNA: TGTGCCAGCAGCCCCAGACAGGGGGTAAATCAGCCCCAGCATTTT
CDR3 protein: CASSPRQGVNQPQHF
D gene: TRBD1
J gene: TRBJ1-5
clone size: NA
V gene: TRBV7-9

CDR3 DNA: TGTGCCAGTAGTATGGCAGCGCCCCGTTCCTACAATGAGCAGTTCTTC
CDR3 protein: CASSMAAPRSYNEQFF
D gene: NA
J gene: TRBJ2-1
clone size: NA
V gene: TRBV19

CDR3 DNA: TGTGCCAGCAGCGTAGGTTGGGGGGGGGATTCACCCCTCCACTTT
CDR3 protein: CASSVGWGGDSPLHF
D gene: NA
J gene: TRBJ1-6
clone size: NA
V gene: TRBV9

CDR3 DNA: TGTGCCAGCAGTACAACGATCTCGCCCAATCAGCCCCAGCATTTT
CDR3 protein: CASSTTISPNQPQHF
D gene: NA
J gene: TRBJ1-5
clone size: NA
V gene: TRBV2

CDR3 DNA: TGTGCCACCAGCAGAGCAGACGGGACCAATGAAAAACTGTTTTTT
CDR3 protein: CATSRADGTNEKLFF
D gene: NA
J gene: TRBJ1-4
clone size: NA
V gene: TRBV15

CDR3 DNA: TGTGCCACCAGTGGTCCGGGAGGAAACTCCTACGAGCAGTACTTC
CDR3 protein: CATSGPGGNSYEQYF
D gene: TRBD2
J gene: TRBJ2-7
clone size: NA
V gene: TRBV24-1

CDR3 DNA: TGTGCTAGTGGTTTGGGACCGGGACAGCCTTTAGCGGAGCTCTACAATGAGCAGTTCTTC
CDR3 protein: CASGLGPGQPLAELYNEQFF
D gene: NA
J gene: TRBJ2-1
clone size: NA
V gene: TRBV12-5

CDR3 DNA: TGTGCCAGCAGTAACAGGGGCGCTCGCCAAGCTTTCTTT
CDR3 protein: CASSNRGARQAFF
D gene: TRBD1
J gene: TRBJ1-1
clone size: NA
V gene: TRBV28

CDR3 DNA: TGTGCCAGCAGCTTAGGACAGGGGGGTTCCTACAATGAGCAGTTCTTC
CDR3 protein: CASSLGQGGSYNEQFF
D gene: TRBD1
J gene: TRBJ2-1
clone size: NA
V gene: TRBV7-3

CDR3 DNA: TGTGCCAGCAGCGTAGTCGGTCGGGACACGCAGTATTTT
CDR3 protein: CASSVVGRDTQYF
D gene: NA
J gene: TRBJ2-3
clone size: NA
V gene: TRBV9

CDR3 DNA: TGTGCCATCCTGGGGTCTGGAAACACCATATATTTT
CDR3 protein: CAILGSGNTIYF
D gene: NA
J gene: TRBJ1-3
clone size: NA
V gene: TRBV10-3

CDR3 DNA: TGTGCCAGCAGTGATCCCGACCTCCCCTCTGGAAACACCATATATTTT
CDR3 protein: CASSDPDLPSGNTIYF
D gene: NA
J gene: TRBJ1-3
clone size: NA
V gene: TRBV25-1

CDR3 DNA: TGTGCCAGCTGTCCGGGACGCGCGAACACTGAAGCTTTCTTT
CDR3 protein: CASCPGRANTEAFF
D gene: NA
J gene: TRBJ1-1
clone size: once
V gene: TRBV7-8

CDR3 DNA: TGTGCCAGCAGCCCTACAGGGAATGAGCAGTTCTTC
CDR3 protein: CASSPTGNEQFF
D gene: NA
J gene: TRBJ2-1
clone size: NA
V gene: TRBV5-6